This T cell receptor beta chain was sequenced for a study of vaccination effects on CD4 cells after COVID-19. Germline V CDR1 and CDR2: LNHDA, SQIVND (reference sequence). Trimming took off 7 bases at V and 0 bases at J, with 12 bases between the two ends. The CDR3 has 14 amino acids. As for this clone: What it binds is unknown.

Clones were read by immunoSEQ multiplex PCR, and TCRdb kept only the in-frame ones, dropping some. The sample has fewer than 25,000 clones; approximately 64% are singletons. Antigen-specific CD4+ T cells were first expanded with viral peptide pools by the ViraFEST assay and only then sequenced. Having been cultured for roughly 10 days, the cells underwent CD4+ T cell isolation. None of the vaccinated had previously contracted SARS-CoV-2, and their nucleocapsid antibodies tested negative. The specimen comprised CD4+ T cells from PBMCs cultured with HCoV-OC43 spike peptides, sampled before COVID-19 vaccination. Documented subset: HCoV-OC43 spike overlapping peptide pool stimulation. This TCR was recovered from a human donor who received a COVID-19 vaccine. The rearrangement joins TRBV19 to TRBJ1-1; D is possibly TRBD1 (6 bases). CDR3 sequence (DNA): TGTGCCAGTACCACGGGGGGCGTGAACACTGAAGCTTTCTTT. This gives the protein CASTTGGVNTEAFF.